One T cell receptor beta chain is described in this entry. The record originates from a study of blood T cell repertoires in COVID-19. Study as a whole: There were acute and convalescent COVID-19 samples, and they came from the United States, Italy and Spain.

V shed 1 base and J shed 8 bases, with 8 bases lying between them. Per germline, CDR1 MRHNA and CDR2 SNTAGT. This CDR3 has 12 amino acids. Measured with immunoSEQ multiplex PCR; TCRdb has only the in-frame clones, and not every one. The sample includes hundreds of thousands of clones, 85% of them seen just once. In assigning cohorts, the study relied on participant-reported clinical history. No more than 2 weeks before study entry, exposed participants had met a case of COVID-19. This chain joins TRBV6-4 and TRBJ1-2; D is uncertain. Sequencing was performed on PBMCs or T cells enriched from blood (not recorded which). This sequence originates from a woman aged 30 to 39 who had been exposed to COVID-19. The DNA of the CDR3 is TGTGCCAGCAGTGACTTCGCGGGCGGCTACACCTTC. This codes for CASSDFAGGYTF.